The rows below give T cell receptor beta chains drawn from one sample of a study of blood T cell repertoires in COVID-19. The data were produced by immunoSEQ multiplex PCR, yet TCRdb's version contains in-frame clones alone and is incomplete. The sample comprises roughly 100,000 clones, around 87% of which are singletons, and about 16% rests with the top ten. Material for sequencing was peripheral blood. The receptors were gathered from a middle-aged man with acute or convalescent COVID-19. The conserved cysteine and the conserved F or W are not part of the CDR3 here. D genes are given only for firm matches.

d_gene	v_gene	CDR3aa
-	TRBV27	ASSPDEGMRSYEQY
-	TRBV11-3	ASSIRGNTDTQY
-	TRBV20-1	SASGWNEQF
-	TRBV30	AWTRGLLFYNSPLH
-	TRBV11-2	ASSLVPLLPHNEQF
TRBD2	TRBV5-1	ASTPSGTSTDTQY
-	TRBV6-5	ASRSRVDSPLH
-	TRBV5-1	ASSWRMLGGDGRPTYEQY
-	TRBV5-1	ASSLDPGSEKLF
TRBD2	TRBV19	ASDSGLGSYNEQF
TRBD1	TRBV29-1	SVETGFAYEQY
TRBD2	TRBV5-1	ASSLEGGSSYNEQF